This T cell receptor (beta chain) was profiled in a study of Ad26.COV2.S vaccination and SARS-CoV-2 variants. The data were produced by immunoSEQ multiplex PCR, yet TCRdb's version contains in-frame clones alone and is incomplete. This table holds hundreds of thousands of clones, over 75% found once. Treatment: around 19 received Ad26.COV2.S at low or high dose, single or two shots; about 5 received placebo; per-sample allocation not given. Collection of samples fell on day 63 after the first vaccine or placebo injection. The source of this sequence is a person between 18 and 65 years old who received the Ad26.COV2.S COVID-19 vaccine or a placebo. This sample comprised peripheral blood, obtained in a trial of Ad26.COV2.S vaccine versus placebo.

CDR3 in DNA: TGTGCCACCAATCCCGGGACAGGGGGTCACGAGCAGTACTTC. Translation: CATNPGTGGHEQYF. The chain uses TRBV11-2 and TRBJ2-7, with 11 bases aligning to TRBD1. V shed 10 bases, J shed 5 bases, and the junction held 10 bases outside the gene matches. The germline gives CDR1 SGHAT, CDR2 FQNNGV. This CDR3 is built from 14 residues.